These T cell receptor beta chains were read from a single sample in a study of T cells expressing NK-cell markers. Following a re-call of the 5' RACE reads, TCRdb has one entry per CDR3 protein and lacks DNA. The sample totals 300,000 to 450,000 distinct CDR3 sequences. Sequencing used blood T cells: a sorted CD56 or NKG2C T cell subset, CD4+ or CD8+ T cells, or bulk PBMC T cells (not recorded which). Every receptor here comes from a man aged 18-70 years in good health. Both conserved end residues are part of each CDR3. Each record gives: CDR3 protein, V gene, J gene.

CSVGSGLPIRSYNEQFF,TRBV29-1,TRBJ2-1
CASSNEGGNTIYF,TRBV5-1,TRBJ1-3
CASSLRQGYTF,TRBV11-2,TRBJ1-2
CASSFGDGTEAFF,TRBV5-1,TRBJ1-1
CASSLAAGHSNQPQHF,TRBV28,TRBJ1-5
CASRRLAHTSRETQYF,TRBV6-1,TRBJ2-5
CSVVRTGLNEKLFF,TRBV29-1,TRBJ1-4
CASRTGTSGTGELFF,TRBV5-1,TRBJ2-2
CASFAGGGDTEAFF,TRBV28,TRBJ1-1
CASSLGGLGRGSNEQFF,TRBV7-2,TRBJ2-1
CSVGYNRGQNTF,TRBV29-1,TRBJ1-2
CASSFPPWDYRGDSTDTQYF,TRBV27,TRBJ2-3
CSVAEGRDPWTQYF,TRBV29-1,TRBJ2-3
CSAPPGSWYQETQYF,TRBV20-1,TRBJ2-5
CASSPGVSGGAETQYF,TRBV9,TRBJ2-5
CASSWDRDSPLHF,TRBV3-1,TRBJ1-6
CASSDEPGTSASGANVLTF,TRBV2,TRBJ2-6
CASRNGLAGGANTGELFF,TRBV6-5,TRBJ2-2
CASRDSQNTEAFF,TRBV19,TRBJ1-1
CSAHHQRVGETQYF,TRBV20-1,TRBJ2-5
CASSITALYSNQPQHF,TRBV19,TRBJ1-5
CSARDHGLALKTQYF,TRBV20-1,TRBJ2-5
CASSYMRRTYNEQFF,TRBV6-2/TRBV6-3,TRBJ2-1
CASRDSLRRNTEAFF,TRBV12-3/TRBV12-4,TRBJ1-1
CASSLAGTSSPDTQYF,TRBV7-2,TRBJ2-3
CASSLGQGGEYGYTF,TRBV7-2,TRBJ1-2
CAISGMDNQPQHF,TRBV10-3,TRBJ1-5
CATSDPGQVANNEQFF,TRBV24-1,TRBJ2-1
CASSTGDRGARETQYF,TRBV5-8,TRBJ2-5
CATSDPTGGGTDTQYF,TRBV24-1,TRBJ2-3
CASSHQGKPYEQYF,TRBV11-2,TRBJ2-7
CASSKRFLAFF,TRBV21-1,TRBJ1-1
CASSLLGQRSTDTQYF,TRBV7-9,TRBJ2-3
CASSSRLEAADTQYF,TRBV7-9,TRBJ2-3
CASSGGDMRASGREFF,TRBV28,TRBJ2-1
CASSALAGGPYIDTQYF,TRBV9,TRBJ2-3
CASSGGGSEPEKLFF,TRBV12-3/TRBV12-4,TRBJ1-4
CASRGPTSGGDTGELFF,TRBV2,TRBJ2-2
CASSFASGGREQFF,TRBV27,TRBJ2-1
CASMKPQGGTEAFF,TRBV6-1,TRBJ1-1
CASTSGWGSGELFF,TRBV7-8,TRBJ2-2
CASRPVGKGAGELFF,TRBV5-1,TRBJ2-2
CASIQGVEDEQYF,TRBV6-1,TRBJ2-7
CASSTSLFSGDTGELFF,TRBV6-5,TRBJ2-2
CASSSQTGTGRIEAFF,TRBV12-3/TRBV12-4,TRBJ1-1
CASRKSGTGENEQFF,TRBV12-3/TRBV12-4,TRBJ2-1
CASSRRGGATTDTQYF,TRBV25-1,TRBJ2-3
CASSRDRTGELFF,TRBV7-2,TRBJ2-2
CASSWAPAGVTGYEQYF,TRBV5-1,TRBJ2-7
CASSTYQGSTYEQYF,TRBV27,TRBJ2-7
CATSRIGVGGVGTGELFF,TRBV15,TRBJ2-2
CASSLKSGALTEAFF,TRBV28,TRBJ1-1
CASAGGRDNEQFF,TRBV18,TRBJ2-1
CASMSQGASTDTQYF,TRBV2,TRBJ2-3
CASRDLLAGEVNEQFF,TRBV2,TRBJ2-1
CATSDSGGSTQETQYF,TRBV24-1,TRBJ2-5
CASSTGEVLGELFF,TRBV2,TRBJ2-2
CSMGTRTFTEQFF,TRBV29-1,TRBJ2-1
CASSLEALQAANEQFF,TRBV5-4,TRBJ2-1